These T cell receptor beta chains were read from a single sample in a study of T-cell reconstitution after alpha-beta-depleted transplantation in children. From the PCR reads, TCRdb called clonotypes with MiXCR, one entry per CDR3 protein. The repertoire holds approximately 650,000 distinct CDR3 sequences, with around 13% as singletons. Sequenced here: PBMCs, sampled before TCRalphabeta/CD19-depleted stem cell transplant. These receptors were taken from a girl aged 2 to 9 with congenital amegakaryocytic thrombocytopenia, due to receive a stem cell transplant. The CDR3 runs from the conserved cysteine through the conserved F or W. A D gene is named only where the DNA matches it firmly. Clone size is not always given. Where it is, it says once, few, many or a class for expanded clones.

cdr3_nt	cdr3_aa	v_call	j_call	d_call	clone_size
TGTGCCAGCAGCCCGAAACGGACAGGGGGTAATTCACCCCTCCACTTT	CASSPKRTGGNSPLHF	TRBV6-1	TRBJ1-6	TRBD1	few
TGTGCCAGCAGCGTAGCCAGGCAGACAAACAATGAGCAGTTCTTC	CASSVARQTNNEQFF	TRBV9	TRBJ2-1	-	many
TGCGCCAGCAGCCCGGGGACACTTGGAAACACCATATATTTT	CASSPGTLGNTIYF	TRBV4-1	TRBJ1-3	-	few
TGTGCCACCAGCAACAAATGGGGGGCGGGCTACAATGAGCAGTTCTTC	CATSNKWGAGYNEQFF	TRBV15	TRBJ2-1	-	-
TGCGCCAGCAGCACCGGGACAGACAACTACGAGCAGTACTTC	CASSTGTDNYEQYF	TRBV5-1	TRBJ2-7	TRBD1	few
TGCGCCAGCAGCTCCGTCGGTGACTCCTACGAGCAGTACTTC	CASSSVGDSYEQYF	TRBV5-1	TRBJ2-7	-	few
TGCAGCGTCGCTAACAGGACCCAGCCCCAGCATTTT	CSVANRTQPQHF	TRBV29-1	TRBJ1-5	-	-
TGTGCCAGCAACCTCGGGTCCCAAGCCGCGGGGGAAAAACTGTTTTTT	CASNLGSQAAGEKLFF	TRBV12-3/TRBV12-4	TRBJ1-4	-	-
TGCGCCAGCATCCCCAATCTTGCGGCGGGTGAAAAACTGTTTTTT	CASIPNLAAGEKLFF	TRBV5-1	TRBJ1-4	-	few
TGCAGTGCTAGATCTATGGGGAGCGTGTACAATGAGCAGTTCTTC	CSARSMGSVYNEQFF	TRBV20-1	TRBJ2-1	-	few
TGTGCCAGCAGTTTGGCGACTAGCGGGATAGCCGGGGAGCTGTTTTTT	CASSLATSGIAGELFF	TRBV27	TRBJ2-2	TRBD2	few
TGTGCCAGCAGCCAAGATTGGTGGGGAGGGCTTCCCTACGAGCAGTACTTC	CASSQDWWGGLPYEQYF	TRBV14	TRBJ2-7	TRBD2	-
TGTGCCAGCAGCTTTCCGGGAGCATGGGAGACCCAGTACTTC	CASSFPGAWETQYF	TRBV7-9	TRBJ2-5	-	-
TGTGCCAGCAGTTTACTAGGGCACCCCCTCTACGAGCAGTACTTC	CASSLLGHPLYEQYF	TRBV27	TRBJ2-7	-	few
TGTGCCAGCAGTACGCGCCGCTACAATGAGCAGTTCTTC	CASSTRRYNEQFF	TRBV12-3/TRBV12-4	TRBJ2-1	-	many
TGTGCCAGCAGTTTTCGAGGGGATAGCACAGATACGCAGTATTTT	CASSFRGDSTDTQYF	TRBV12-3/TRBV12-4	TRBJ2-3	-	many
TGTGCCTGGAGTAACAGGGCCTCCCCCTATGGCTACACCTTC	CAWSNRASPYGYTF	TRBV30	TRBJ1-2	-	few
TGCGCCAGCAGCTTGAAAGTTGGGGACAGGACCTACGAGCAGTACTTC	CASSLKVGDRTYEQYF	TRBV5-1	TRBJ2-7	TRBD1	many
TGTGCCAGCAGTTTAGAAGGTCGGGTTAATGAAAAACTGTTTTTT	CASSLEGRVNEKLFF	TRBV12-3/TRBV12-4	TRBJ1-4	-	-
TGTGCCATCAGTGAGTCAAACGGGAGTATAAATGAGCAGTTCTTC	CAISESNGSINEQFF	TRBV10-3	TRBJ2-1	-	-
TGTGCCAGCAAAAGACTAGCGGGAGCAACCGGGGAGCTGTTTTTT	CASKRLAGATGELFF	TRBV2	TRBJ2-2	TRBD2	-
TGTGCCAGCAGCCAATCAGTCGGGGGGGCGACACTAGCGGGAGTCAATGAGCAGTTCTTC	CASSQSVGGATLAGVNEQFF	TRBV3-1	TRBJ2-1	TRBD2	-
TGTGCCAGCAGCTTAGGGGTAGCGGGCCTGAATGAGCAGTTCTTC	CASSLGVAGLNEQFF	TRBV11-2	TRBJ2-1	TRBD2	-